A selection of T cell receptor beta chains follows, all from one sample in a study of shared T cell receptors in the human thymus. Sequencing used immunoSEQ multiplex PCR; TCRdb keeps in-frame clones, though not all of them. This table has 500,000 to 850,000 clones, roughly 86% appearing once. The sample was also linked to a second study, of human thymus T cells.

Material: thymocytes. Every receptor here comes from a boy in the first two years of life with a congenital heart defect. Both conserved end residues are part of each CDR3. A D gene is named only where the DNA matches it firmly. Some rows have no size entry. The others give once, few or many, or a class for an expanded clone.

TRBD2 | - | TRBJ2-1 | TRBV5-1 | TGCGCCAGCAGCTTGGGACTAGCGGGGGGGTATGGGTACAATGAGCAGTTCTTC | CASSLGLAGGYGYNEQFF
- | - | TRBJ2-7 | TRBV10-1 | TGCGCCATCTCGTCCAGGGGGGAGGATCACTACGAGCAGTACTTC | CAISSRGEDHYEQYF
- | - | TRBJ1-3 | TRBV9 | TGTGCCAGCAGCGAGAGGGGGGGGGATACTGGAAACACCATATATTTT | CASSERGGDTGNTIYF
- | - | TRBJ2-7 | TRBV6-5 | TGTGCCAGCAGGTCGAGCTCCTACGAGCAGTACTTC | CASRSSSYEQYF
- | - | TRBJ1-3 | TRBV6-1 | TGTGCCAGCAGTGGGGACAACTCTGGAAACACCATATATTTT | CASSGDNSGNTIYF
- | - | TRBJ2-7 | TRBV6-5 | TGTGCCAGCAGTGCGAACCCAGGGGCCGAGCAGTACTTC | CASSANPGAEQYF
- | once | TRBJ2-3 | TRBV6-1 | TGTGCCAGCAGTGGGACTAATACAGATACGCAGTATTTT | CASSGTNTDTQYF
- | - | TRBJ2-7 | TRBV7-2 | TGTGCCAGCAGCTTAGCGCGGGTGGGTTGCAGAGGTTCCTACGAGCAGTACTTC | CASSLARVGCRGSYEQYF
- | - | TRBJ2-1 | TRBV5-6 | TGTGCCAGCAGCCCCTTGGGGAGCTCCTACAATGAGCAGTTCTTC | CASSPLGSSYNEQFF
TRBD2 | - | TRBJ2-3 | TRBV5-1 | TGCGCCAGCAGCCTGAGCGGGAGTAGGGTAGATACGCAGTATTTT | CASSLSGSRVDTQYF
TRBD2 | - | TRBJ2-5 | TRBV7-2 | TGTGCCAGCAGCCAACTAGCGGGGGCGAGGGGAGAGACCCAGTACTTC | CASSQLAGARGETQYF
TRBD2 | once | TRBJ2-5 | TRBV6-1 | TGTGCCAGCAGTGAAGTTAGGGTGTTGTTGCGGGAGGGTGAGGAAGAGACCCAGTACTTC | CASSEVRVLLREGEEETQYF
TRBD1 | - | TRBJ2-7 | TRBV7-2 | TGTGCCAGCAGCTATTGGGACAGAGGAGCCTACGAGCAGTACTTC | CASSYWDRGAYEQYF
- | - | TRBJ1-5 | TRBV30 | TGTGCCTGGAGTCGCCCAGGGAATCAGCCCCAGCATTTT | CAWSRPGNQPQHF
TRBD2 | once | TRBJ2-7 | TRBV6-1 | TGTGCCAGCAGTGAAGCGCTTGGACTAGCGGGGGAAGAGCAGTACTTC | CASSEALGLAGEEQYF
- | - | TRBJ2-2 | TRBV7-9 | TGTGCCAGCAGCTGGACAGCGAACACCGGGGAGCTGTTTTTT | CASSWTANTGELFF
TRBD2 | - | TRBJ2-1 | TRBV4-1 | TGCGCCAGCAGCCAAGATCCAGCGGGGGCTTCCTACAATGAGCAGTTCTTC | CASSQDPAGASYNEQFF
TRBD2 | - | TRBJ2-7 | TRBV28 | TGTGCCAGCAGTTTTGTTGTTCGGGGACCTGGGTGGGAGGGTGCGCAGTACTTC | CASSFVVRGPGWEGAQYF
TRBD1 | - | TRBJ1-2 | TRBV7-9 | TGTGCCAGCACCCCCCCGGGACAGTATTCTCCTAACTATGGCTACACCTTC | CASTPPGQYSPNYGYTF
TRBD2 | - | TRBJ2-3 | TRBV13 | TGTGCCAGCAGCCCCGGGACTAGCGGAACAGATACGCAGTATTTT | CASSPGTSGTDTQYF
- | - | TRBJ2-1 | TRBV6-5 | TGTGCCAGCACGCCGGAGTGGGGCGAGAATGAGCAGTTCTTC | CASTPEWGENEQFF
TRBD1 | - | TRBJ2-7 | TRBV7-3 | TGTGCCAGCAGCTTACGACAGGGGGCCTACGAGCAGTACTTC | CASSLRQGAYEQYF
- | - | TRBJ1-1 | TRBV29-1 | TGCAGCGTTCGAGGGAATGAAGCTTTCTTT | CSVRGNEAFF
- | few | TRBJ2-7 | TRBV21-1 | TGTGCCAGCAGCAAAGAACCGCGGGAGGGTACCCCCGAGCAGTACTTC | CASSKEPREGTPEQYF
- | - | TRBJ2-7 | TRBV5-4 | TGTGCCAGCAGCCTGTCGGCAGAGGAGGGAAACTACGAGCAGTACTTC | CASSLSAEEGNYEQYF
TRBD2 | once | TRBJ2-1 | TRBV29-1 | TGCAGCGTTGTTTCCCCCGGGACTAGCGGGACATCCAATGAGCAGTTCTTC | CSVVSPGTSGTSNEQFF
TRBD1 | once | TRBJ2-7 | TRBV5-1 | TGCGCCACCTCCCCGGGACAGGGGGCGGATGAGCAGTACTTC | CATSPGQGADEQYF
TRBD1 | - | TRBJ1-6 | TRBV7-6 | TGTGCCAGCAGCGGGATAGGACAGGGTGATTCCCCCCTCCACTTT | CASSGIGQGDSPLHF
TRBD2 | once | TRBJ2-3 | TRBV5-6 | TGTGCCAGCAGCTGGGGGACTAGCCGTGCCACGTATACGCAGTATTTT | CASSWGTSRATYTQYF
TRBD2 | few | TRBJ2-3 | TRBV9 | TGTGCCAGCAGCGCAGTCCTACCTAGCGGGGGGCCGCCAAGCACAGATACGCAGTATTTT | CASSAVLPSGGPPSTDTQYF
- | - | TRBJ1-1 | TRBV4-1 | TGCGCCAGCAGCAGGGTAAGGAGGGCTGAAGCTTTCTTT | CASSRVRRAEAFF
- | - | TRBJ2-7 | TRBV6-4 | TGTGCCAGCAGTGCTGGAGCCGGAGACGAGCAGTACTTC | CASSAGAGDEQYF
- | - | TRBJ2-5 | TRBV12-5 | TGTGCTAGTGATTCCGGGGGCAGGGGGTCCTCAGAGACCCAGTACTTC | CASDSGGRGSSETQYF
- | once | TRBJ1-2 | TRBV4-1 | TGCGCCAGCAGGGGAGCATCCTATGGCTACACCTTC | CASRGASYGYTF
TRBD2 | - | TRBJ2-5 | TRBV4-3 | TGCGCCAGCAGCCAAGACCCGCTAGCGGTCCCCCAAGAGACCCAGTACTTC | CASSQDPLAVPQETQYF
- | - | TRBJ1-5 | TRBV30 | TGTGCCTGGAGTCTGAGATATAGCAATCAGCCCCAGCATTTT | CAWSLRYSNQPQHF
TRBD1 | - | TRBJ1-6 | TRBV28 | TGTGCCAGCCTTCACCCGGGACAGCACCTTTTGGCCCTCCACTTT | CASLHPGQHLLALHF
TRBD2 | once | TRBJ2-7 | TRBV7-2 | TGTGCCAGCAGCTTATGCCGAGGGGCGGGAGGGTACGAGCAGTACTTC | CASSLCRGAGGYEQYF
- | few | TRBJ2-7 | TRBV10-2 | TGCGCCAGCATGCTATCCGGCGAGCAGTACTTC | CASMLSGEQYF
- | - | TRBJ1-2 | TRBV28 | TGTGCCAGCAGTGCTACAGACAGAACTAACTATGGCTACACCTTC | CASSATDRTNYGYTF
- | - | TRBJ2-6 | TRBV27 | TGTGCCAGCAGTTTACTGGGGGGGGACAAGGAGTCTGGGGCCAACGTCCTGACTTTC | CASSLLGGDKESGANVLTF
- | - | TRBJ1-2 | TRBV10-3 | TGTGCCATCAGTGAGTGGTCAGAAGATGGCTACACCTTC | CAISEWSEDGYTF
TRBD1 | - | TRBJ1-2 | TRBV9 | TGTGCCAGCAGCACCGAGAGGGGGCGCCCGACCGCTAACTATGGCTACACCTTC | CASSTERGRPTANYGYTF
TRBD2 | - | TRBJ2-2 | TRBV28 | TGTGCCAGCAGTTTGGGAGGGGACACCGGGGAGCTGTTTTTT | CASSLGGDTGELFF
TRBD1 | - | TRBJ1-5 | TRBV5-8 | TGTGCCAGCAGTTCATCAGGGGGCAGAAGGTATAGCAATCAGCCCCAGCATTTT | CASSSSGGRRYSNQPQHF
- | - | TRBJ2-2 | TRBV10-3 | TGTGCCATTCAGCAAGGACTGAACACCGGGGAGCTGTTTTTT | CAIQQGLNTGELFF
TRBD2 | few | TRBJ2-2 | TRBV7-9 | TGTGCCAGCAGCTTAGCGACAGGCGGGGGGACCGGGGAGCTGTTTTTT | CASSLATGGGTGELFF
- | - | TRBJ1-1 | TRBV9 | TGTGCCAGCAGCGTAGATGACACCTTGAACACTGAAGCTTTCTTT | CASSVDDTLNTEAFF
TRBD1 | - | TRBJ2-2 | TRBV4-3 | TGCGCCAGCAGCCATAGACAGGGGGCCGGGGAGCTGTTTTTT | CASSHRQGAGELFF
TRBD1 | - | TRBJ1-3 | TRBV28 | TGTGCCAGCAGTTACCTCCTTAACGGGACAGCTGGAAACACCATATATTTT | CASSYLLNGTAGNTIYF
- | - | TRBJ1-1 | TRBV7-9 | TGTGCCAGCAGCTTAGGAGTAACGACAGACAGACGAATGAACACTGAAGCTTTCTTT | CASSLGVTTDRRMNTEAFF
- | once | TRBJ2-7 | TRBV5-1 | TGCGCCAGCAGCCCCAGGACAGCCGCCTACGAGCAGTACTTC | CASSPRTAAYEQYF
- | - | TRBJ1-5 | TRBV4-3 | TGCGCCAGCAGCCAAGATTTGAGGACTCGGGGGACTAGCAATCAGCCCCAGCATTTT | CASSQDLRTRGTSNQPQHF
- | - | TRBJ2-1 | TRBV15 | TGTGCCACCAGCAGAGAAGGGGGGCGGGAGAGGCACAATGAGCAGTTCTTC | CATSREGGRERHNEQFF
TRBD2 | - | TRBJ2-7 | TRBV2 | TGTGCCAGCGGGGTGCTAGCGGATTCCCACGAGCAGTACTTC | CASGVLADSHEQYF